The text below deals with one TCR beta chain. These data come from a study of blood T cell repertoires in COVID-19. Germline trimming cut 4 bases from V and 4 bases from J; bases unmatched to any gene: 7. This CDR3 has 14 residues. The germline CDR1 and CDR2 sequences are MGHRA and YSYEKL. The method was immunoSEQ multiplex PCR; TCRdb's version includes in-frame clones alone and lacks a portion of them. The repertoire has roughly 150,000 clones, around 80% of them found once; the top ten carry approximately 1.6%. The sequence came from a woman under 30 who had been exposed to COVID-19. The genes are TRBV4-1 and TRBJ2-7, with TRBD1 matching over 7 bases. Sequencing was performed on PBMCs or T cells enriched from blood (not recorded which). CDR3 amino acids: CASSLEQGSYEQYF. In DNA, the CDR3 is TGCGCCAGCAGCCTCGAACAGGGGTCGTACGAGCAGTACTTC.